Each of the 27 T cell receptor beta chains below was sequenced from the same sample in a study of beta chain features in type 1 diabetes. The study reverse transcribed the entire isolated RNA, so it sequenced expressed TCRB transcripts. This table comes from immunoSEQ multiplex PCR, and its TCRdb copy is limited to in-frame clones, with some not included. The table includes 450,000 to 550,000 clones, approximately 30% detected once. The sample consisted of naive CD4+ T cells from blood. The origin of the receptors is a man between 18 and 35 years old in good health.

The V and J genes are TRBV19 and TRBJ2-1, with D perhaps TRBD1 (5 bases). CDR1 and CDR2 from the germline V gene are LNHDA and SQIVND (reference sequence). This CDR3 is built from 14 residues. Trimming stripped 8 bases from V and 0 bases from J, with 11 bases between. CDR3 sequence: CASQGASSYNEQFF. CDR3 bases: TGTGCCAGTCAAGGGGCTAGCTCCTACAATGAGCAGTTCTTC.

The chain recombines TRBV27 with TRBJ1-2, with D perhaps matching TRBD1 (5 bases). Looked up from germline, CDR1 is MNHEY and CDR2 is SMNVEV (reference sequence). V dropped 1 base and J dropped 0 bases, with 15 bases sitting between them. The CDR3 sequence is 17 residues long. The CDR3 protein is CASSLYGGSFTNYGYTF. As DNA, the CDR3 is TGTGCCAGCAGTTTATACGGGGGGAGCTTCACTAACTATGGCTACACCTTC.

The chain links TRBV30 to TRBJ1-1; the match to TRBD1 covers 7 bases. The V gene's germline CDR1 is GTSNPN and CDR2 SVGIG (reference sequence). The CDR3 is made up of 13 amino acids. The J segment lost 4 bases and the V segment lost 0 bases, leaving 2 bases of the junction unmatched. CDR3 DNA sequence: TGTGCCTGGAGTGTACAGGGGTCCACTGAAGCTTTCTTT. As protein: CAWSVQGSTEAFF.

This CDR3 reads CASSSMGLAGLYEQYF. CDR3 coding DNA: TGCGCCAGCAGCTCGATGGGACTAGCGGGACTTTACGAGCAGTACTTC. The chain employs TRBV5-1 and TRBJ2-7; TRBD2 aligns across 13 bases. The CDR3 is 16 residues long. Germline loops: CDR1 SGHRS, CDR2 YFSETQ. After removal of 3 bases from V and 4 bases from J, the junction contained 7 bases not matched to a gene.

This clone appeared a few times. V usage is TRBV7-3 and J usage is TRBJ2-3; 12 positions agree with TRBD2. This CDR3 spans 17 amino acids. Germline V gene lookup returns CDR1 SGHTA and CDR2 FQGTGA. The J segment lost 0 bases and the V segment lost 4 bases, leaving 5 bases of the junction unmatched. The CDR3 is CASSSTGTSGSTDTQYF. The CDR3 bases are TGTGCCAGCAGCTCGACCGGGACTAGCGGGAGCACAGATACGCAGTATTTT.

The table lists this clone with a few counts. The CDR3 DNA sequence: TGCGCCAGCAGCCAAGCCGGGACAGGGAGGTCACCCCTCCACTTT. The encoded protein is CASSQAGTGRSPLHF. V is TRBV4-1 and J is TRBJ1-6, with TRBD1 identical over 9 bases. CDR3 length: 15 residues. With 1 base clipped from V and 10 bases from J, the junction kept 5 bases outside the gene matches. CDR1 and CDR2 from the germline V gene are MGHRA and YSYEKL.

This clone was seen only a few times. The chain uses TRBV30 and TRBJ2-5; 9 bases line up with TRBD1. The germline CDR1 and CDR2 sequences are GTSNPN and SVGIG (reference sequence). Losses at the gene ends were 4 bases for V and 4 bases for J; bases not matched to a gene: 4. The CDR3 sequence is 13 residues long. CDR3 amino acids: CAWNWDRVETQYF. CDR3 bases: TGTGCCTGGAATTGGGACAGGGTAGAGACCCAGTACTTC.

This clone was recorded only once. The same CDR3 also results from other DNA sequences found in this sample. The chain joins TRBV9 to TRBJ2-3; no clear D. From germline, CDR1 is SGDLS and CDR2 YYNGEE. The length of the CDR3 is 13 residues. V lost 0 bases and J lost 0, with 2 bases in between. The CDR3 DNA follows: TGTGCCAGCAGCGTAGATAGCACAGATACGCAGTATTTT. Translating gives CASSVDSTDTQYF.

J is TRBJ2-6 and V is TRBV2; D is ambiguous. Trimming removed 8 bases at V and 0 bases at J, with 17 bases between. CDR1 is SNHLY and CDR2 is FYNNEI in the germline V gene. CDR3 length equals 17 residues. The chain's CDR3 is CASEEVSRSSGANVLTF. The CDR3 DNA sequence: TGTGCCAGCGAGGAAGTCTCACGAAGCTCTGGGGCCAACGTCCTGACTTTC. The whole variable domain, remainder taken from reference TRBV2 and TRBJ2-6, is EPEVTQTPSHQVTQMGQEVILRCVPISNHLYFYWYRQILGQKVEFLVSFYNNEISEKSEIFDDQFSVERPDGSNFTLKIRSTKLEDSAMYFCASEEVSRSSGANVLTFGAGSRLTVL.

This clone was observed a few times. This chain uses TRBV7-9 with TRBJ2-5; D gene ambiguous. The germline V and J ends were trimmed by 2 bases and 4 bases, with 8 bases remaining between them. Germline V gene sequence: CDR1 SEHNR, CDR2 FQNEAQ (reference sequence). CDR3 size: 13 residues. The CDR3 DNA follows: TGTGCCAGCAGCTTAAGGATTCTAGAGACCCAGTACTTC. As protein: CASSLRILETQYF.

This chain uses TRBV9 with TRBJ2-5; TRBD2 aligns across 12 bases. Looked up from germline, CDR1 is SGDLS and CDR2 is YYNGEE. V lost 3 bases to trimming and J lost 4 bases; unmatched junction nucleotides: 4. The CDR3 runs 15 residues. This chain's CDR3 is CASSASGRDLETQYF. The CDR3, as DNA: TGTGCCAGCAGCGCTAGCGGGAGGGATCTAGAGACCCAGTACTTC.

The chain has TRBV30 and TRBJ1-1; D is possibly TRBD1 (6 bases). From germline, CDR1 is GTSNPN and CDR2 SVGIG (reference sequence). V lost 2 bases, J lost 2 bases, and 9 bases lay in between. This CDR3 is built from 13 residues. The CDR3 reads CAWSSGANTEAFF. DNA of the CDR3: TGTGCCTGGAGTTCGGGGGCTAACACTGAAGCTTTCTTT.

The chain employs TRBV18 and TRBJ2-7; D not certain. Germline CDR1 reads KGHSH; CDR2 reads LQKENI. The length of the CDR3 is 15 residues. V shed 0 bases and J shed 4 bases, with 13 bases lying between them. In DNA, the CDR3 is TGTGCCAGCTCACCACCGTCGCGGCCCCTTTACGAGCAGTACTTC. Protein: CASSPPSRPLYEQYF.

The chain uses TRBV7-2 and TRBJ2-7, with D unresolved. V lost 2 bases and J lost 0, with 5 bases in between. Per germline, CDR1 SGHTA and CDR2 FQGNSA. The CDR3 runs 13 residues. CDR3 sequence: CASSLITSYEQYF. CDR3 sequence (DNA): TGTGCCAGCAGCTTAATAACCTCCTACGAGCAGTACTTC.

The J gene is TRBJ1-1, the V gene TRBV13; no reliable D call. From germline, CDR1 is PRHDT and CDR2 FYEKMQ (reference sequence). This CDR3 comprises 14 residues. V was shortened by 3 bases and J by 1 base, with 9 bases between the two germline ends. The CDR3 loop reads CASSFVVANTEAFF. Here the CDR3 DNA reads TGTGCCAGCAGCTTCGTCGTAGCGAACACTGAAGCTTTCTTT.

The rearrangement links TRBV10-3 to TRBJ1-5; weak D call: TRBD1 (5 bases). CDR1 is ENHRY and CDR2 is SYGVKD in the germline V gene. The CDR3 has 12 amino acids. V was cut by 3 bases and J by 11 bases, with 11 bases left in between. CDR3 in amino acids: CAISEGRGAQHF. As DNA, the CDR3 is TGTGCCATCAGTGAAGGTCGAGGGGCCCAGCATTTT.

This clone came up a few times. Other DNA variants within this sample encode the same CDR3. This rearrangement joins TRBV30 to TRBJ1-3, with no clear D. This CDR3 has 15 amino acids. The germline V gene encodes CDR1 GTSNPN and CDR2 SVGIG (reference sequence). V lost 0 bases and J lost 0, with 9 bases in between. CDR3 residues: CAWSVTTSSGNTIYF. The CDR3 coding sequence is TGTGCCTGGAGTGTAACGACTAGCTCTGGAAACACCATATATTTT.

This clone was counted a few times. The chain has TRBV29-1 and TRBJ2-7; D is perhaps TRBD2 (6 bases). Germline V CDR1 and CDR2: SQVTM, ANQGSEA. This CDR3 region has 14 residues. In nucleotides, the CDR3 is TGCAGGCATAATACCGGGACTTGGGGTTACGAGCAGTACTTC. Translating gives CRHNTGTWGYEQYF.

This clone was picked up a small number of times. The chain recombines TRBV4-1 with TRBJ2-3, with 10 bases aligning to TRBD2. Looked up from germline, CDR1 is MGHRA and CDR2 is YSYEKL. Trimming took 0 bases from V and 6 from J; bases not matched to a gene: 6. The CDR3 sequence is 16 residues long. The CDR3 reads CASSQDPLAGADTQYF. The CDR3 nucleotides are TGCGCCAGCAGCCAAGATCCCCTAGCGGGAGCTGATACGCAGTATTTT.

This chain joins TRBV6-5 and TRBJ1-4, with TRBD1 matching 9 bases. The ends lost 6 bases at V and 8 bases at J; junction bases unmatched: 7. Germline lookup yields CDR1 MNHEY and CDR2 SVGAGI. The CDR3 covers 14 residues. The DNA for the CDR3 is TGTGCCAGCAGGCTCCGGGACAGGGAAGAAAAACTGTTTTTT. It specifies CASRLRDREEKLFF.

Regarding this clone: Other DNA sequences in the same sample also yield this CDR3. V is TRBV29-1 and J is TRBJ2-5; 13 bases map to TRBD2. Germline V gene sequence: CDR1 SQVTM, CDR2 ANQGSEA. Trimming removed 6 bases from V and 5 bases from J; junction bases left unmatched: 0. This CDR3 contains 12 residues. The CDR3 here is CSVLAGGETQYF. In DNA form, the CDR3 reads TGCAGCGTACTAGCGGGAGGGGAGACCCAGTACTTC.

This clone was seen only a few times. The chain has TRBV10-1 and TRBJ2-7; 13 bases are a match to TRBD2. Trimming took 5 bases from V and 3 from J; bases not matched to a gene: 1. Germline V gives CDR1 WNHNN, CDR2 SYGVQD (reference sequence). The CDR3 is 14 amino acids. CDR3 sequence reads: CASSRTSGSYEQYF. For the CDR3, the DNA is TGCGCCAGCAGTCGGACTAGCGGGAGCTACGAGCAGTACTTC.

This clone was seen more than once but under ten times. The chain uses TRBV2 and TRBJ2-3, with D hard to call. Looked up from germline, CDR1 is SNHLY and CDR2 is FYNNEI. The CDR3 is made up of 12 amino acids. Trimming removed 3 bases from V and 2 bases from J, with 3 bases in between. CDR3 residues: CASSDITDTQYF. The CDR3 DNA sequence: TGTGCCAGCAGTGATATCACAGATACGCAGTATTTT.

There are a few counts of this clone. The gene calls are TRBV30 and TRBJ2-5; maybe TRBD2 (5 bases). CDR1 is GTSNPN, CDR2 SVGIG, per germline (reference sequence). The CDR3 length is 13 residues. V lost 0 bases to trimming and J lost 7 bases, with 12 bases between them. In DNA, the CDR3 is TGTGCCTGGAGTGTTCAGTTCGGAGGGACCCAGTACTTC. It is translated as CAWSVQFGGTQYF.

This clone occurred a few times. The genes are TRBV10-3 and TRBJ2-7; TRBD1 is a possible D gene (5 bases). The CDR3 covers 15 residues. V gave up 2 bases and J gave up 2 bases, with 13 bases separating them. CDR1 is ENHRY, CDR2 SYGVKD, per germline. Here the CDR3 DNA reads TGTGCCATCAGTGAGAGTAGGACATCAGCCTACGAGCAGTACTTC. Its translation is CAISESRTSAYEQYF.

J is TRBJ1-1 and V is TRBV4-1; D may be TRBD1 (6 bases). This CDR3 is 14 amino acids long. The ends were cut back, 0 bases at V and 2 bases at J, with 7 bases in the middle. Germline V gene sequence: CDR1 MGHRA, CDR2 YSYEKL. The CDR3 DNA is TGCGCCAGCAGCCAAGAGGGACAAAACACTGAAGCTTTCTTT. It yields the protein CASSQEGQNTEAFF.

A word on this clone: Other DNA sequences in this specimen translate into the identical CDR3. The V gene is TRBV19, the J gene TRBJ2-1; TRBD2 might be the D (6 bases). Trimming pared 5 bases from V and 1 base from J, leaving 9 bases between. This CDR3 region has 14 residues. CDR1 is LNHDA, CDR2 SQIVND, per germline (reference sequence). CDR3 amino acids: CASSPSGSYNEQFF. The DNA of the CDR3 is TGTGCCAGTAGTCCCAGCGGGTCCTACAATGAGCAGTTCTTC.